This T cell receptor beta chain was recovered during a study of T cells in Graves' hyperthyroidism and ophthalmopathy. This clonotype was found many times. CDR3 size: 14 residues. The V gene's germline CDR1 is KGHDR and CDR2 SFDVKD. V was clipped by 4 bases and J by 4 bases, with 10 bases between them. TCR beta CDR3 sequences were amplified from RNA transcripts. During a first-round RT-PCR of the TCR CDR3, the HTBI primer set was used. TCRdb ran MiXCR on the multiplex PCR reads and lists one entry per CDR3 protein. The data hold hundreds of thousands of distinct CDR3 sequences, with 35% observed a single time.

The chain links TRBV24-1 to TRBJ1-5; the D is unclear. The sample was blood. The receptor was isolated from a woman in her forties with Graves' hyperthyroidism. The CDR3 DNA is TGTGCCACCAGTGACCGCAGAGGTAATCAGCCCCAGCATTTT. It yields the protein CATSDRRGNQPQHF.